The clone carrying this T cell receptor beta chain was observed at least ten times. What it recognizes is unknown. A modified ARM-PCR protocol with three rounds of nested PCR amplified TCRbeta. TCRdb independently ran MiXCR on the multiplex PCR reads; one entry per CDR3 protein. The sample lists 43,000 or so distinct CDR3 sequences; less than 65% were seen once. These data are taken from a study of tumor and adjacent non-tumor tissue in lung cancer. Study context: Patients comprised approximately eleven adenocarcinoma, a couple of squamous cell carcinoma and 1 small cell lung cancer. On average, productive TCRbeta reads reached 4 million to 4.5 million per sample.

CDR3 length equals 14 residues. Germline values: CDR1 MNHNS, CDR2 SASEGT. J lost 4 bases, V lost 5 bases, and 5 bases had no gene match. General study results and limits: Shorter survival was associated with higher TCR diversity in tumors. Compared with tumor, normal lung showed significantly lower TCR diversity.

This sample's RNA came from whole unsorted tissue. Distant lung tissue was collected more than 3 cm away from the tumor edge. The gene calls are TRBV6-1 and TRBJ1-5, with 7 nucleotides matching TRBD1. The sequence was collected from a man aged 50 to 59 with non-small cell lung cancer. Input material: distant non-tumor lung tissue. CDR3 residues: CASSFTGANQPQHF. The CDR3 bases are TGTGCCAGCAGTTTTACAGGGGCGAATCAGCCCCAGCATTTT.